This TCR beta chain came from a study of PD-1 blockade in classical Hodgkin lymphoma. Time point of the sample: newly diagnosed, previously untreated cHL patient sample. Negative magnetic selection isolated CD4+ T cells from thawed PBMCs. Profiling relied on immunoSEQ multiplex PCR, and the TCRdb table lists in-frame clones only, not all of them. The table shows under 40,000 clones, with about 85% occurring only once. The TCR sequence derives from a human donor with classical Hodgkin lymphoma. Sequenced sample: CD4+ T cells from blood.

CDR3 loop: CASGGGTFKNIQYF. In DNA, the CDR3 is TGTGCTAGTGGAGGGGGGACATTTAAAAACATTCAGTACTTC. The chain uses TRBV12-5 and TRBJ2-4; D may correspond to TRBD1 or TRBD2 (6 bases each). This CDR3 is 14 amino acids long. Germline CDR1 LGHNT, CDR2 FRNRAP. Trimming removed 6 bases at V and 4 bases at J, with 13 bases between.